This TCR beta chain was sequenced for a study of human T cells and chemical hapten exposure. TCRdb itself ran the RACE reads through MiXCR, one entry per CDR3 protein. Seen here are 200,000 to 300,000 distinct CDR3 sequences, about 8.1% observed once, and the top ten hold less than 3%. Time point meaning: pre-sensitization, week 0. The treatment was: therapeutic diphenylcyclopropenone sensitization with weekly scalp DPC. Overall study findings and caveats: TCRs above 1 in 1000 frequency did not change with DPC sensitization.

Of note for this clonotype: As yet, its antigen is unknown.

The sample in question was whole blood, obtained in connection with sensitization to the hapten diphenylcyclopropenone (DPC). The sequence came from a woman between 35 and 50 years old with alopecia areata. Some clones in this sample may be carry-over from other donors' samples.

The CDR3 is CASNLGQGNYSPLHF. CDR3 bases: TGTGCCAGCAACCTTGGACAGGGGAACTATTCACCCCTCCACTTT. This chain joins TRBV6-1 and TRBJ1-6; 9 bases line up with TRBD1. The V segment lost 7 bases and the J segment 8 bases; nucleotides outside the gene matches: 9. This CDR3 spans 15 amino acids. Germline loops: CDR1 MNHNS, CDR2 SASEGT.